This T cell receptor (beta chain) was captured by sequencing in a study of cytomegalovirus exposure and HLA in healthy donors. This clone appeared a few times. Germline CDR1 and CDR2: DFQATT and SNEGSKA (reference sequence). V gave up 5 bases and J gave up 3 bases, with 8 bases separating them. CDR3 length: 11 residues. The PCR was carried out with 60 Vbeta primers and 13 Jbeta primers. Some clones are missing from TCRdb's copy, which holds only in-frame ones; the method was immunoSEQ multiplex PCR. Of 150,000 to 200,000 clones in the sample, about 70% were seen once. The source material was PBMCs. The chain is built from TRBV20-1 and TRBJ2-7; a weak D match, TRBD1 (6 bases). The clonotype comes from a man aged 25 to 45 in good health and CMV-seropositive. CDR3 sequence: CSAGQLYEQYF. In DNA form, the CDR3 reads TGCAGTGCTGGACAGCTCTACGAGCAGTACTTC.